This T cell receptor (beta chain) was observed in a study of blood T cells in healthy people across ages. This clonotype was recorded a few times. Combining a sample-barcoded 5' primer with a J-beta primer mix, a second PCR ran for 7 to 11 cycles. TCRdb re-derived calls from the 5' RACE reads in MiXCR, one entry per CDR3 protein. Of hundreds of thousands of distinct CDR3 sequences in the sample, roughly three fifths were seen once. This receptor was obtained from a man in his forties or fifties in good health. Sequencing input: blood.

DNA of the CDR3: TGTGCCAGCAGTTACGAATGTGTCACAGAAGATCAAGAGACCCAGTACTTC. The encoded protein is CASSYECVTEDQETQYF. The chain couples TRBV6-5 to TRBJ2-5; D remains ambiguous. Germline V gene data show CDR1 as MNHEY and CDR2 as SVGAGI. Trimming left V 2 bases short and J 2 bases short, with 18 bases between. The CDR3 consists of 17 residues.